This record concerns one T cell receptor beta chain sequence. Recruitment covered about 25 US areas and drew participants whose ages spanned roughly 18 to 89 years. Self-reported history from a screening survey and questionnaire set each donor's cohort. TCRdb's copy holds only in-frame clones and misses some; the assay was immunoSEQ multiplex PCR. There are about 240,000 clones in the sample; about 91% occur only once, and 2.5% to 3% lies in the top ten. This sample is part of a study of blood T cell repertoires in COVID-19. Study context: Acute-phase and convalescent COVID-19 samples originated in the United States, Italy and Spain.

The germline gives CDR1 MNHEY, CDR2 SMNVEV (reference sequence). Deletions cut 2 bases from V and 2 bases from J, with 7 bases between. The CDR3 runs to 14 residues. The gene calls are TRBV27 and TRBJ1-5; the D gene is possibly TRBD1 (5 bases). The origin of this receptor is a woman in her twenties or thirties with acute COVID-19. Sequencing was performed on PBMCs or T cells enriched from blood (not recorded which). The CDR3 spells CASSLARGNQPQHF. CDR3 sequence (DNA): TGTGCCAGCAGTTTAGCCAGGGGCAATCAGCCCCAGCATTTT.